Shown below are 14 T cell receptor beta chains from a single sample sequenced in a study of T cells in localized non-small cell lung cancer. Repertoires were generated with immunoSEQ multiplex PCR, while TCRdb's copy carries only in-frame clones and drops some. The sample has some 4,000 clones, 38% seen once. The source material was lung tumor tissue, sampled before any cancer treatment. Every receptor here comes from a woman aged 35 to 75 with stage I lung adenocarcinoma.

This chain joins TRBV28 and TRBJ2-7; D possibly corresponds to TRBD1 (5 bases). The CDR3 consists of 15 residues. The V gene's germline CDR1 is MDHEN and CDR2 SYDVKM. V was cut by 3 bases and J by 0 bases, with 12 bases left in between. The CDR3 DNA reads TGTGCCAGCAGTTTTTGGCAGGGCCTCTCCTACGAGCAGTACTTC. It is translated as CASSFWQGLSYEQYF. The variable domain in full, with the rest retrieved from reference TRBV28 and TRBJ2-7, is DVKVTQSSRYLVKRTGEKVFLECVQDMDHENMFWYRQDPGLGLRLIYFSYDVKMKEKGDIPEGYSVSREKKERFSLILESASTNQTSMYLCASSFWQGLSYEQYFGPGTRLTVT.

The V gene is TRBV6-8, the J gene TRBJ2-2; D gene unclear. CDR3 length: 16 amino acids. CDR1 is MNHGY and CDR2 is SAAAGT in the germline V gene. V lost 5 bases and J lost 6, with 19 bases in between. The CDR3 spells CASSTWTESGAGELFF. Here the CDR3 DNA reads TGTGCCAGCAGTACGTGGACGGAGTCAGGCGCCGGGGAGCTGTTTTTT.

V and J are TRBV28 and TRBJ2-5, with 7 positions matching TRBD1. V shed 2 bases, J shed 2 bases, and the junction held 8 bases outside the gene matches. CDR3 length equals 16 residues. CDR1 is MDHEN and CDR2 is SYDVKM in the germline V gene. CDR3 amino acids: CASSLDRAKPQETQYF. In nucleotides, the CDR3 is TGTGCCAGCAGTTTAGACAGGGCAAAACCACAAGAGACCCAGTACTTC.

This chain joins TRBV29-1 and TRBJ2-3; D might be TRBD1 (5 bases). The CDR3 is made up of 12 amino acids. Trimming left V 7 bases short and J 0 bases short, with 8 bases between. The V gene's germline CDR1 is SQVTM and CDR2 ANQGSEA. The CDR3 sequence is CSGTPSTDTQYF. The CDR3 region has the DNA TGCAGCGGGACACCCAGCACAGATACGCAGTATTTT.

The CDR3 loop is CASSESSGRRELFF. CDR3 coding DNA: TGTGCCAGCTCGGAAAGCTCAGGGCGGAGGGAGCTGTTTTTT. This rearrangement joins TRBV18 to TRBJ2-2, with D possibly being TRBD1 (5 bases). Trimming left V 6 bases short and J 9 bases short, with 17 bases between. The CDR3 is 14 residues long. Germline loops: CDR1 KGHSH, CDR2 LQKENI.

The V gene is TRBV23-1, the J gene TRBJ1-5, with D possibly TRBD1 on 6 matching bases. TRBV23-1 qualifies as an ORF whose function is uncertain. The CDR3 totals 14 residues. The V gene lost 7 bases and the J gene lost 4 bases, with 14 bases spanning the gap. The DNA for the CDR3 is TGCGCCAGCATCGTTTTGCAGGGGAATCAGCCCCAGCATTTT. Its translation: CASIVLQGNQPQHF.

This sequence joins TRBV9 and TRBJ2-1; D possibly matches TRBD1 or TRBD2 (5 bases each). Germline V gene data show CDR1 as SGDLS and CDR2 as YYNGEE. The CDR3 loop spans 14 amino acids. V was clipped by 6 bases and J by 6 bases, with 16 bases between them. The CDR3 DNA reads as TGTGCCAGCAAGTCGGGACCTGGGGCCAATGAGCAGTTCTTC. This translates into CASKSGPGANEQFF.

The chain is built from TRBV14 and TRBJ2-3, with D perhaps matching TRBD1 or TRBD2 (5 bases each). This CDR3 region has 15 residues. With 0 bases removed from V and 2 bases from J, the gap between germline ends came to 9 bases. Germline assignment: CDR1 SGHDN and CDR2 FVKESK. The CDR3 sequence: CASSQDLGTTDTQYF. CDR3 sequence (DNA): TGTGCCAGCAGCCAAGATCTGGGGACCACAGATACGCAGTATTTT.

The chain uses TRBV28 and TRBJ1-2; D remains ambiguous. The CDR3 is 14 residues long. V lost 5 bases to trimming and J lost 1 base, with 11 bases between them. The germline gives CDR1 MDHEN, CDR2 SYDVKM. The CDR3, as DNA: TGTGCCAGCAGTAGGGCAGGATTTAACTATGGCTACACCTTC. This translates into CASSRAGFNYGYTF.

This chain connects TRBV19 to TRBJ2-3; TRBD2 agrees at 10 bases. Trimming cost V 7 bases and J 4 bases; bases outside gene matches: 11. Germline V lookup: CDR1 LNHDA, CDR2 SQIVND (reference sequence). The CDR3 sequence is 16 residues long. CDR3: CASKGLKLAGSDTQYF. CDR3 in DNA: TGTGCCAGTAAGGGGCTGAAACTAGCGGGATCAGATACGCAGTATTTT.

V gene TRBV19 combines with J gene TRBJ1-3; D not resolved. CDR1 and CDR2 (germline): LNHDA, SQIVND (reference sequence). The V end lost 5 bases, the J end lost 2 bases, and 10 bases lay between the germline ends. This CDR3 comprises 14 residues. This chain's CDR3 is CASSEVSTGNTIYF. As DNA, the CDR3 is TGTGCCAGTAGTGAGGTCTCGACTGGAAACACCATATATTTT.

This clone occurred a few times. CDR3 protein: CASSVVGGTDTQYF. The CDR3, as DNA: TGTGCCAGCAGCGTAGTAGGGGGCACAGATACGCAGTATTTT. The chain couples TRBV9 to TRBJ2-3; D possibly corresponds to TRBD1 (5 bases). This CDR3 comprises 14 residues. The ends were cut back, 0 bases at V and 1 base at J, with 6 bases in the middle. Germline-derived CDR1 and CDR2 are SGDLS and YYNGEE.

This chain connects TRBV11-3 to TRBJ1-3; D may be TRBD1 (6 bases). The length of the CDR3 is 16 residues. Germline V gene sequence: CDR1 SGHNT, CDR2 YENEEA. Trimming took 4 bases from V and 0 from J, leaving 13 bases between them. The CDR3 region is CASSYLGGYSGNTIYF. The CDR3 region has the DNA TGTGCCAGCAGCTATTTAGGGGGGTACTCTGGAAACACCATATATTTT.

This chain links TRBV30 with TRBJ2-1; D uncertain. The CDR3 extends over 13 amino acids. The germline gives CDR1 GTSNPN, CDR2 SVGIG (reference sequence). Trimming removed 1 base at V and 8 bases at J, with 12 bases between. Here the CDR3 DNA reads TGTGCCTGGAGTGCGCAGGTCTTGGATGAGCAGTTCTTC. Translated: CAWSAQVLDEQFF.